Listed here are 11 T cell receptor beta chains from one sample, sequenced in a study of blood T cell repertoires in COVID-19. Using immunoSEQ multiplex PCR, the repertoire was profiled, and TCRdb retains in-frame clones only, with some absent. The profile shows about 260,000 clones, about 86% of them singletons. Material: peripheral blood. These receptors came from a man aged 18 to 35 with active or convalescent COVID-19.

The V gene is TRBV4-2, the J gene TRBJ1-4; D is perhaps TRBD1 (5 bases). This CDR3 has 14 residues. V was cut by 4 bases and J by 8 bases, with 14 bases left in between. The germline gives CDR1 LGHNA, CDR2 YNFKEQ. The DNA of the CDR3 is TGTGCCAGCAGCCTCCTCCGGGAGGGGGAAAAACTGTTTTTT. Its translation: CASSLLREGEKLFF.

The chain is built from TRBV27 and TRBJ1-3, with 9 bases identical to TRBD1. The CDR3 sequence is 16 residues long. Germline loops: CDR1 MNHEY, CDR2 SMNVEV (reference sequence). V lost 0 bases and J lost 6; bases outside the gene matches: 6. CDR3 DNA: TGTGCCAGCAGTTTATCGGGACAGGGATATGCAAACACCATATATTTT. Translation gives CASSLSGQGYANTIYF.

This chain links TRBV5-1 with TRBJ2-3, with 9 bases matching TRBD1. This CDR3 comprises 14 residues. In germline, CDR1 is SGHRS, CDR2 YFSETQ. J was trimmed by 3 bases and V by 3 bases; bases with no gene match: 2. Here the CDR3 DNA reads TGCGCCAGCAGCTCTGGACAGGGGACAGATACGCAGTATTTT. It yields the protein CASSSGQGTDTQYF.

The chain joins TRBV11-3 to TRBJ2-6; 7 nucleotides match TRBD2. Germline assignment: CDR1 SGHNT and CDR2 YENEEA. V was clipped by 6 bases and J by 1 base; unmatched bases: 3. CDR3 length equals 15 residues. The CDR3 region is CASRGRVSGANVLTF. CDR3 bases: TGTGCCAGCAGGGGGAGGGTATCTGGGGCCAACGTCCTGACTTTC.

This clone was counted at least ten times. The gene calls are TRBV6-2 or TRBV6-3 and TRBJ2-7; the match to TRBD2 covers 11 bases. The CDR3 consists of 17 residues. Per germline, CDR1 MNHEY and CDR2 SVGEGT. The trim removed 2 bases at V and 2 bases at J, leaving 8 bases unmatched. The CDR3 nucleotides are TGTGCCAGCAGTTACCCGATGACTAGCGGGAAACCCTACGAGCAGTACTTC. Translated: CASSYPMTSGKPYEQYF.

J is TRBJ2-7 and V is TRBV18, with a weak D call TRBD1 (6 bases). V was trimmed by 3 bases and J by 5 bases, leaving 14 bases between them. Germline CDR1 reads KGHSH; CDR2 reads LQKENI. The length of the CDR3 is 14 residues. CDR3 sequence (DNA): TGTGCCAGCTCACCTCGGACAGACACCCACGAGCAGTACTTC. It specifies CASSPRTDTHEQYF.

This chain links TRBV7-9 with TRBJ1-2, with D uncertain. Between the trimmed V and J ends, which lost 5 bases and 3 bases, there was a span of 10 bases. CDR3 length equals 13 residues. Germline assignment: CDR1 SEHNR and CDR2 FQNEAQ (reference sequence). This CDR3 is CASSPRTDYGYTF. For the CDR3, the DNA is TGTGCCAGCAGCCCCCGAACAGACTATGGCTACACCTTC.

The chain uses TRBV29-1 and TRBJ2-5, with a weak D call TRBD2 (5 bases). Germline lookup yields CDR1 SQVTM and CDR2 ANQGSEA. There are 12 residues in the CDR3. Trimming pared 6 bases from V and 5 bases from J, leaving 13 bases between. CDR3 DNA sequence: TGCAGCGTGGTAGGACTGCTGGAGACCCAGTACTTC. Encoded protein: CSVVGLLETQYF.

This clone was seen once. The chain employs TRBV10-3 and TRBJ1-5; 7 positions match TRBD1. Germline trimming cut 4 bases from V and 1 base from J; bases unmatched to any gene: 4. The CDR3 spans 15 residues. Germline V gives CDR1 ENHRY, CDR2 SYGVKD. The CDR3 nucleotides read TGTGCCATCAGTGGAGACAGGGAGAGCAATCAGCCCCAGCATTTT. As protein: CAISGDRESNQPQHF.

V and J are TRBV4-1 and TRBJ2-7, with D tentatively TRBD1 (6 bases). CDR3 size: 15 residues. The V gene lost 0 bases and the J gene lost 2 bases, with 11 bases spanning the gap. CDR1 is MGHRA and CDR2 is YSYEKL in the germline V gene. The CDR3 sequence is CASSQDRGKAYEQYF. The CDR3, as DNA: TGCGCCAGCAGCCAAGACAGGGGAAAGGCCTACGAGCAGTACTTC.

The J gene is TRBJ2-2, the V gene TRBV6-1, with TRBD1 matching over 9 bases. From germline, CDR1 is MNHNS and CDR2 SASEGT. V lost 3 bases to trimming and J lost 2 bases; unmatched junction nucleotides: 1. The CDR3 is 15 amino acids. The CDR3 DNA reads as TGTGCCAGCAGTGAGGACAGGGGTAACACCGGGGAGCTGTTTTTT. It encodes CASSEDRGNTGELFF.